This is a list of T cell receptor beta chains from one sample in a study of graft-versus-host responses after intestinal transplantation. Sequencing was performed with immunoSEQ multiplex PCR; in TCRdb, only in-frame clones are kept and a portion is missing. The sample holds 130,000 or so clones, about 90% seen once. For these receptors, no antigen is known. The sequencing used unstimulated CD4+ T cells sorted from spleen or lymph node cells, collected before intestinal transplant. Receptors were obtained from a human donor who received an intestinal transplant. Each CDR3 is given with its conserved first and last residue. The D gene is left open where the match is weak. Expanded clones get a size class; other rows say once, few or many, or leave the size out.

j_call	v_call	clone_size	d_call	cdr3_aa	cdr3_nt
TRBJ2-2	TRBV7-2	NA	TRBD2	CASSAGTSGMVGELFF	TGTGCCAGCAGCGCGGGGACTAGCGGGATGGTCGGGGAGCTGTTTTTT
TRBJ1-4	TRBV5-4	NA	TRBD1	CASSEQGNEKLFF	TGTGCCAGCAGCGAACAGGGGAATGAAAAACTGTTTTTT
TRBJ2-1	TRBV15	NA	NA	CATSRDFAGEQFF	TGTGCCACCAGCAGAGACTTCGCTGGGGAGCAGTTCTTC
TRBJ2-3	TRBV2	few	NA	CASRGTEMDTQYF	TGTGCCAGCAGGGGGACGGAGATGGATACGCAGTATTTT
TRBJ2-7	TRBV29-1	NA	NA	CSVVDPTGTATYEQYF	TGCAGCGTTGTAGACCCAACCGGGACTGCCACCTACGAGCAGTACTTC
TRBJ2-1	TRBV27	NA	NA	CASSLWGSEYNEQFF	TGTGCCAGCAGTTTATGGGGGAGCGAGTACAATGAGCAGTTCTTC
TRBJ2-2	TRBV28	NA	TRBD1	CASSLGQGPPGELFF	TGTGCCAGCAGTTTGGGACAGGGGCCGCCCGGGGAGCTGTTTTTT
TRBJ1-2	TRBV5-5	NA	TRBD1	CASSRTGGPNYGYTF	TGTGCCAGCAGTCGGACAGGGGGCCCTAACTATGGCTACACCTTC
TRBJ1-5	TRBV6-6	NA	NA	CASSNPNQPQHF	TGTGCCAGCAGTAATCCAAATCAGCCCCAGCATTTT
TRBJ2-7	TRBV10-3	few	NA	CAINKGGSSYEQYF	TGTGCCATCAATAAAGGAGGAAGCTCCTACGAGCAGTACTTC
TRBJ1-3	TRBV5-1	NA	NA	CASSLAGLENTIYF	TGCGCCAGCAGCTTGGCCGGGTTGGAAAACACCATATATTTT
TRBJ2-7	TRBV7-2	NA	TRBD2	CASSLAPSGYLGEQYF	TGTGCCAGCAGCTTAGCCCCTAGCGGGTACCTCGGCGAGCAGTACTTC
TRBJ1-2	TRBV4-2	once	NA	CASSQGNNDYGYTF	TGTGCCAGCAGCCAGGGGAATAATGACTATGGCTACACCTTC
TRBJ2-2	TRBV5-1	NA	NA	CASSFDSLGTGELFF	TGCGCCAGCAGCTTTGATTCCTTAGGTACCGGGGAGCTGTTTTTT
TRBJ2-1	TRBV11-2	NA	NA	CASSLDGPYNEQFF	TGTGCCAGCAGCTTAGATGGGCCTTACAATGAGCAGTTCTTC
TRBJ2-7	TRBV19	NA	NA	CASSPRTWTYEQYF	TGTGCCAGTAGTCCTCGGACTTGGACTTACGAGCAGTACTTC
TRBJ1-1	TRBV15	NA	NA	CATSREDRGTEAFF	TGTGCCACCAGCAGAGAGGACAGAGGAACTGAAGCTTTCTTT
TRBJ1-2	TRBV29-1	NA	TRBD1	CSGAGTGDYGYTF	TGCAGCGGCGCAGGGACAGGAGACTATGGCTACACCTTC
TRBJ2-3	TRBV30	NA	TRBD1	CAWSTGTGAADTQYF	TGTGCCTGGAGTACCGGGACAGGGGCTGCAGATACGCAGTATTTT
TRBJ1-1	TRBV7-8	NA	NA	CASSHRTDLNTEAFF	TGTGCCAGCAGCCACCGGACAGACTTGAACACTGAAGCTTTCTTT
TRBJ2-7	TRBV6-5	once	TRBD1	CASSRDRAYYEQYF	TGTGCCAGCAGTCGGGACAGAGCCTACTACGAGCAGTACTTC
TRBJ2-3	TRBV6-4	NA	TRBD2	CASSQAGGTDTQYF	TGTGCCAGCAGTCAAGCGGGAGGCACAGATACGCAGTATTTT